A selection of T cell receptor beta chains follows, all from one sample in a study of CXCR3-negative and CXCR3-positive naive CD8 T cells. Reprocessing the 5' RACE reads, TCRdb reports a single entry for every CDR3 protein and omits DNA. Here the sample table reports 45,000 to 60,000 distinct CDR3 sequences. Sample: naive CXCR3- CD8+ T cells from blood. The receptors derive from a human donor in good health. Some clones in this sample may be carry-over from other donors' samples. The CDR3 runs from the conserved cysteine through the conserved F or W. The order of the fields is J gene, clone size, V gene, CDR3 protein. The size field is filled for only some rows; it gives once, few, many or a size class.

>TRBJ2-2|-|TRBV27
CASSLSIATGELFF
>TRBJ2-3|-|TRBV30
CAWAYGTSSTDTQYF
>TRBJ2-7|-|TRBV10-1
CARPDRERNYEQYF
>TRBJ2-7|-|TRBV20-1
CSARDTSGGYEQYF
>TRBJ2-7|-|TRBV7-9
CASAGGPSYEQYF
>TRBJ1-2|-|TRBV5-1
CASSSRQGVDYGYTF
>TRBJ2-1|-|TRBV23-1
CASSLWTGIFSSSYNEQFF
>TRBJ2-5|-|TRBV13
CASSSLQRGVIQETQYF
>TRBJ2-1|-|TRBV6-2/TRBV6-3
CASSYLDSGGDNEQFF
>TRBJ2-1|-|TRBV11-2
CASSFRTGDGNEQFF
>TRBJ1-5|-|TRBV4-3
CASSPSGGYSNQPQHF
>TRBJ2-7|-|TRBV14
CASSQVGSSYEQYF
>TRBJ1-2|-|TRBV29-1
CSVEGWGLERGGTGYTF
>TRBJ2-4|-|TRBV23-1
CASSQSRRPLAKNIQYF
>TRBJ2-5|-|TRBV29-1
CSVDLAGGGETQYF
>TRBJ2-2|-|TRBV14
CASSQAGGELFF
>TRBJ2-1|-|TRBV10-3
CAISESQEVYSNEQFF
>TRBJ2-1|-|TRBV10-2
CASNHGGGYNEQFF
>TRBJ2-7|-|TRBV7-9
CASSFRGGYEQYF
>TRBJ2-3|-|TRBV7-2
CASSLATSREYF
>TRBJ2-1|-|TRBV7-2
CASSLGLAGETLGVNEQFF
>TRBJ2-5|-|TRBV7-6
CASSPGQAGETQYF
>TRBJ2-1|medium-sized|TRBV10-1
CASSESRFQRGGRSRGNEQFF
>TRBJ1-5|-|TRBV19
CASSMTPTYSNQPQHF
>TRBJ2-1|-|TRBV15
CATSPGTGDNEQFF
>TRBJ2-4|-|TRBV21-1
CASSKVERGTAKNIQYF
>TRBJ2-3|-|TRBV12-3/TRBV12-4
CASSFSSGNMQYF
>TRBJ2-5|-|TRBV9
CASSVAGQGVETQYF